This T cell receptor (beta chain) was captured by sequencing in a study of shared clonotypes between healthy human individuals. Study results and limitations: Generation probability values for non-shared clonotypes were lower than those for clonotypes shared by all four donors. Represented diversity (both genetic and exposure-history) was limited by the small number of donors.

The germline V gene has CDR1 SGDLS and CDR2 YYNGEE. The CDR3 sequence is 16 residues long. The J segment lost 0 bases and the V segment lost 4 bases, leaving 6 bases of the junction unmatched. Comment on this clone: What it binds is unknown.

On sorted subsets, replicate PCRs used 150 to 250 ng DNA, or around 30,000 T cell genomes. TCRdb's copy holds only in-frame clones and misses some; the assay was immunoSEQ multiplex PCR. The sample has millions of clones, 85% to 95% seen once. The specimen sequenced was naive CD4+ T cells sorted from blood. Subset of the sample: CD45RA+ positively selected. The receptor was derived from a man aged 18 to 29 in good health. The rearrangement links TRBV9 to TRBJ2-3; 9 bases align to TRBD2. The CDR3 region has the DNA TGTGCCAGCAGCCCCCGACTAGCGGCTAGCACAGATACGCAGTATTTT. Translation gives CASSPRLAASTDTQYF.